A single sample gave rise to the 14 T cell receptor beta chains below, sequenced in a study of breast tumors, draining lymph nodes, adjacent tissues. TCRdb re-analysed the multiplex PCR reads in MiXCR, keeping a single row per CDR3 protein. The sample yields some 230,000 distinct CDR3 sequences, less than 35% seen once. Breast cancer patients provided tissue from their axillary draining lymph nodes. The sample was axillary lymph node tissue. The receptors come from a female donor with breast cancer. Some clones in this sample may be carry-over from other donors' samples.

The chain links TRBV7-9 to TRBJ2-3, with a possible D match to TRBD2 (6 bases). The ends were cut back, 6 bases at V and 0 bases at J, with 13 bases in the middle. Germline assignment: CDR1 SEHNR and CDR2 FQNEAQ (reference sequence). The CDR3 is made up of 15 amino acids. The CDR3 DNA reads as TGTGCCAGCAGTGAAGGCGGGGCAAGCACAGATACGCAGTATTTT. Protein product: CASSEGGASTDTQYF.

The chain links TRBV12-3 or TRBV12-4 to TRBJ1-4; D not resolved. CDR3 size: 16 residues. V was pared by 6 bases and J by 8 bases, with 22 bases between. The CDR3 here is CASRHDAGEINEKLFF. CDR3 nucleotides: TGTGCCAGCAGACACGACGCCGGGGAGATTAACGAAAAACTGTTTTTT.

The chain joins TRBV5-1 to TRBJ1-2; a weak D match, TRBD1 (5 bases). Trimming cost V 7 bases and J 2 bases, with 30 bases left between them. Germline CDR1 and CDR2: SGHRS and YFSETQ. This CDR3 is built from 19 residues. The CDR3 reads CASGLGTSADLWSNYGYTF. Written as DNA, the CDR3 is TGCGCCAGCGGCCTCGGGACTAGCGCCGATTTATGGTCCAACTATGGCTACACCTTC.

This clonotype appeared a few times. The gene calls are TRBV7-8 and TRBJ2-4; 12 nucleotides match TRBD2. In germline, CDR1 is SGHVS, CDR2 FQNEAQ. The CDR3 spans 14 residues. With V trimmed by 5 bases and J by 8 bases, 4 bases remained unmatched. Written as DNA, the CDR3 is TGTGCCAGCAGCCAGACTAGCGGGAGTGACATTCAGTACTTC. This sequence encodes CASSQTSGSDIQYF.

As for this clonotype: It may be a read error: a sequence one base away is much more abundant. In this CDR3 the conserved last residue, phenylalanine or tryptophan, is missing, so a read error is likely. This chain uses TRBV7-9 with TRBJ2-5; D not resolved. The J call could be wrong; TRBJ2-7 is a better fit for the DNA end. This CDR3 comprises 14 residues. Germline assignment: CDR1 SEHNR and CDR2 FQNEAQ (reference sequence). CDR3 protein: CASSLTETPYEQYL. The CDR3 DNA follows: TGTGCCAGCAGCTTAACAGAGACGCCCTACGAGCAGTACCTC.

This clonotype appeared once. J is TRBJ2-1 and V is TRBV20-1; 7 bases align to TRBD2. The CDR3 has 15 amino acids. Per germline, CDR1 DFQATT and CDR2 SNEGSKA (reference sequence). V shed 5 bases, J shed 3 bases, and the junction held 10 bases outside the gene matches. Written as DNA, the CDR3 is TGCAGTGCTCAGGGCCCTGGGGGGGGCTACAATGAGCAGTTCTTC. Its protein product is CSAQGPGGGYNEQFF.

This clonotype showed up just a few times. The rearrangement links TRBV6-6 to TRBJ2-5; TRBD2 might be the D (5 bases). The CDR3 totals 14 residues. CDR1 MNHNY and CDR2 SVGAGI come from the germline V gene (reference sequence). Trimming pared 4 bases from V and 6 bases from J, leaving 15 bases between. CDR3 sequence: CASSSPGPGKTQYF. The DNA for the CDR3 is TGTGCCAGCAGTTCCCCGGGCCCCGGGAAGACCCAGTACTTC.

In this sample, this clonotype turned up once. The chain joins TRBV10-3 to TRBJ2-7; perhaps TRBD1 as D (5 bases). This CDR3 contains 13 residues. Trimming cost V 10 bases and J 4 bases, with 17 bases left between them. Germline CDR1 and CDR2: ENHRY and SYGVKD. In DNA, the CDR3 is TGTGCCACTGGACACCTGGGCCGTTACGAGCAGTACTTC. It specifies CATGHLGRYEQYF.

This clonotype was detected many times. The chain recombines TRBV11-1 with TRBJ2-7, with 10 bases aligning to TRBD1. The CDR3 has 16 amino acids. Germline CDR1 and CDR2: SGHAT and FQDESV (reference sequence). V lost 5 bases to trimming and J lost 2 bases; unmatched junction nucleotides: 9. CDR3 DNA sequence: TGTGCCAGCAGCCCTAGGGGGGGGACAGGGGCCTACGAGCAGTACTTC. Amino acids: CASSPRGGTGAYEQYF.

This clonotype came up many times. The gene calls are TRBV7-2 and TRBJ1-2; D may be TRBD1 (6 bases). V was trimmed by 5 bases and J by 0 bases, leaving 10 bases between them. CDR1 is SGHTA, CDR2 FQGNSA, per germline. The CDR3 covers 14 residues. CDR3 amino acids: CASSPGASNYGYTF. The CDR3 DNA reads as TGTGCCAGCAGCCCAGGGGCCTCTAACTATGGCTACACCTTC. Drawing the rest from reference TRBV7-2 and TRBJ1-2, the complete variable domain is GAGVSQSPSNKVTEKGKDVELRCDPISGHTALYWYRQSLGQGLEFLIYFQGNSAPDKSGLPSDRFSAERTGGSVSTLTIQRTQQEDSAVYLCASSPGASNYGYTFGSGTRLTVV.

Regarding this clonotype: A junction end diverges from the germline sequence, so it may reflect a read error. The rearrangement links TRBV20-1 to TRBJ2-6; the D gene could be TRBD1 or TRBD2 (5 bases each). The CDR3 sequence is 12 residues long. Per the germline V gene, CDR1 is DFQATT and CDR2 is SNEGSKA (reference sequence). The CDR3 DNA reads as TGCAGTGCTAGAGGAGGGGACAACGTCCTGACTTTC. This encodes CSARGGDNVLTF.

The CDR3 reads CASSPKRIAGGHNEQFF. The CDR3 DNA sequence: TGTGCCAGCTCACCAAAGAGAATAGCGGGGGGACACAATGAGCAGTTCTTC. The genes are TRBV21-1 and TRBJ2-1; TRBD2, the table's D call, was not compared with the DNA. TRBV21-1 is a listed pseudogene. There are 17 residues in the CDR3.

This clonotype showed up many times. This sequence joins TRBV20-1 and TRBJ2-7; 14 nucleotides line up with TRBD2. Unmatched junction bases numbered 10, after V lost 5 bases and J lost 7 bases. Germline loops: CDR1 DFQATT, CDR2 SNEGSKA (reference sequence). The CDR3 is 15 amino acids. CDR3 residues: CSASGLAGVRHEQYF. The CDR3, as DNA: TGCAGTGCTTCGGGACTAGCGGGAGTTCGTCATGAGCAGTACTTC.

This clonotype occurred many times. The J gene is TRBJ2-3, the V gene TRBV19; 9 bases are a match to TRBD2. The length of the CDR3 is 14 residues. The germline CDR1 and CDR2 sequences are LNHDA and SQIVND (reference sequence). Trimming removed 5 bases from V and 6 bases from J; junction bases left unmatched: 6. CDR3 residues: CASSGGGAGDTQYF. The CDR3 nucleotides read TGTGCCAGTAGTGGCGGGGGGGCGGGGGATACGCAGTATTTT.